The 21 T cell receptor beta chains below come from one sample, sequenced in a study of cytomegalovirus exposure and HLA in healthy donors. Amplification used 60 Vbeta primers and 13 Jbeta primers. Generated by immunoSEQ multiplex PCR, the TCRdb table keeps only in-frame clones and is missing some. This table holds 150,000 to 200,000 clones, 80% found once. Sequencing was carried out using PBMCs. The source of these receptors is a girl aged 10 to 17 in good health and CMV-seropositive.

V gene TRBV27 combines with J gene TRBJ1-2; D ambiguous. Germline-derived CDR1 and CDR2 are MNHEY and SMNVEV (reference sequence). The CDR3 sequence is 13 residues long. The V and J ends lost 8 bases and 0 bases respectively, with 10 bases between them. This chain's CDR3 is CASREVTNYGYTF. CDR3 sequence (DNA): TGTGCCAGCCGAGAGGTTACTAACTATGGCTACACCTTC.

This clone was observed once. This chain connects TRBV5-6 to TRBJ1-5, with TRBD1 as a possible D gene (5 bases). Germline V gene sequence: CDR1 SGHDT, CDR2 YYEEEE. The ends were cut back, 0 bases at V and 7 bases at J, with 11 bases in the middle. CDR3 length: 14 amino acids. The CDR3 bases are TGTGCCAGCAGCTTGGTCTGGGACTCGCAGCCCCAGCATTTT. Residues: CASSLVWDSQPQHF.

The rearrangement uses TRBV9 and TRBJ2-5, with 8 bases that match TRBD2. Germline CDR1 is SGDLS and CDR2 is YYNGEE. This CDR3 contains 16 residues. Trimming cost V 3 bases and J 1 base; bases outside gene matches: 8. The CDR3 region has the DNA TGTGCCAGCAGCGCCGGGGGGGCGGGACCCCAAGAGACCCAGTACTTC. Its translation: CASSAGGAGPQETQYF.

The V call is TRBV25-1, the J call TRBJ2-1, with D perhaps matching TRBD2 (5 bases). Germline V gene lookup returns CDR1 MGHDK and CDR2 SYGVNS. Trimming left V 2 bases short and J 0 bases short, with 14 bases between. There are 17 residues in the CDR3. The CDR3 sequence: CASSESERMRSYNEQFF. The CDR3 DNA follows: TGTGCCAGCAGTGAAAGCGAGCGGATGCGCTCCTACAATGAGCAGTTCTTC.

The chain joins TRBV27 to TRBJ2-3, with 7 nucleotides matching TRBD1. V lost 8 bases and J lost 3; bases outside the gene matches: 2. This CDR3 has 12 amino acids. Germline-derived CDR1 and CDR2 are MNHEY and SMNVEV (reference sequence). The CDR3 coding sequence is TGTGCCAGCGGGACAGCTACAGATACGCAGTATTTT. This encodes CASGTATDTQYF.

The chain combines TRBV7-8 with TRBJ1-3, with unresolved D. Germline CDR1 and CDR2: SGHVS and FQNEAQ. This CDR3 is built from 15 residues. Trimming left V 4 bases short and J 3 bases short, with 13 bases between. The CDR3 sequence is CASSSIGGGGNTIYF. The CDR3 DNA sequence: TGTGCCAGCAGCTCGATAGGAGGAGGTGGAAACACCATATATTTT.

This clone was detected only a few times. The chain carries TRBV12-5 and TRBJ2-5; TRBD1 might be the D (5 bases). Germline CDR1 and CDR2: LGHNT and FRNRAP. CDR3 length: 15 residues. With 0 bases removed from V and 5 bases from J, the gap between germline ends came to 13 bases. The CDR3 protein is CASGLVSGMEETQYF. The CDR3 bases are TGTGCTAGTGGTTTGGTTTCAGGGATGGAGGAGACCCAGTACTTC.

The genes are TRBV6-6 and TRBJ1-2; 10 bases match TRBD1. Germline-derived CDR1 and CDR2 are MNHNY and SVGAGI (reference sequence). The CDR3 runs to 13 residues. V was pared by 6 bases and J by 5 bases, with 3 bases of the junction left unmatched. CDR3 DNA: TGTGCCAGCAGCGGGACAGGGGAATATGGCTACACCTTC. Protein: CASSGTGEYGYTF.

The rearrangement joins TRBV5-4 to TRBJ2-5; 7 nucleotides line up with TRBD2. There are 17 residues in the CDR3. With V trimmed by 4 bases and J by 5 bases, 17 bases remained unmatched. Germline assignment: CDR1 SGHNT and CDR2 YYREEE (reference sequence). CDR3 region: CASSPGGSGPSRETQYF. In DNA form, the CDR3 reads TGTGCCAGCAGCCCGGGCGGTAGCGGGCCTAGCAGGGAGACCCAGTACTTC.

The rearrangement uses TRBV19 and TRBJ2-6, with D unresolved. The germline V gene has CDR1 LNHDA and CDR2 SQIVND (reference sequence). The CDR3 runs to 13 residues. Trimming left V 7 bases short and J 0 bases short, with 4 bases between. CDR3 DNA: TGTGCCAGTACCCTCTCTGGGGCCAACGTCCTGACTTTC. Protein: CASTLSGANVLTF.

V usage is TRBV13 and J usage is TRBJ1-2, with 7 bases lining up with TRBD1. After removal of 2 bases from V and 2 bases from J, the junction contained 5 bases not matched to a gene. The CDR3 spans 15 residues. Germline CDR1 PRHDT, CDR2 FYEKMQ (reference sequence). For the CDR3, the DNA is TGTGCCAGCAGCTTAAGAGGGGGCGGAAACTATGGCTACACCTTC. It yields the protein CASSLRGGGNYGYTF.

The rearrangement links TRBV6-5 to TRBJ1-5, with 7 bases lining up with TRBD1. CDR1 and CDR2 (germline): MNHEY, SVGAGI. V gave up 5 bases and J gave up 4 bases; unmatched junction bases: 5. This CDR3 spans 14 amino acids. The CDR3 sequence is CASSGRGSNQPQHF. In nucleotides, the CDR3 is TGTGCCAGCAGTGGCAGGGGGTCGAATCAGCCCCAGCATTTT.

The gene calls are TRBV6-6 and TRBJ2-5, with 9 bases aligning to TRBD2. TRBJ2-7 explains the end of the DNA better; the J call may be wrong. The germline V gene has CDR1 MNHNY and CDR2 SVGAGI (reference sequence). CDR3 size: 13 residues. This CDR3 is CASRVAGAYEQYF. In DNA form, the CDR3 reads TGTGCCAGCAGGGTAGCGGGAGCCTACGAGCAGTACTTC.

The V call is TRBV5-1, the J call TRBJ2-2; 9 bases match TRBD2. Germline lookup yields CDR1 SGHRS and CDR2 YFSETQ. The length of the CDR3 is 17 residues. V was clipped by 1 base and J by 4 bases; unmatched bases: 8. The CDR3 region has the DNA TGCGCCAGCAGCTTGCCCCTGCTAGCGGGATTCACCGGGGAGCTGTTTTTT. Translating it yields CASSLPLLAGFTGELFF.

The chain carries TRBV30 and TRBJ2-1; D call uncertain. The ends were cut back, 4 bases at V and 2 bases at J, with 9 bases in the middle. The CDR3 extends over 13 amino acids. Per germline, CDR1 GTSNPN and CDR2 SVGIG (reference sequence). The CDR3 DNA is TGTGCCTGGACGAGCGACCCCTACAATGAGCAGTTCTTC. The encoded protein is CAWTSDPYNEQFF.

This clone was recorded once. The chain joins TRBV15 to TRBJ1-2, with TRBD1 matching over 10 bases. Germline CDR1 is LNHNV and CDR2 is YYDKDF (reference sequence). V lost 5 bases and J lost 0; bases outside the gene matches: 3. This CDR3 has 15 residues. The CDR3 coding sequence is TGTGCCACCAGCGGGACAGGGGAAACTAACTATGGCTACACCTTC. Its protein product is CATSGTGETNYGYTF.

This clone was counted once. CDR3 DNA: TGTGCCAGCAGCCTGGGACCGGACAGGGGAAGGGAGCAGTACTTC. Its translation: CASSLGPDRGREQYF. The rearrangement joins TRBV6-5 to TRBJ2-7, with 9 bases fitting TRBD1. In germline, CDR1 is MNHEY, CDR2 SVGAGI. Unmatched junction bases numbered 13, after V lost 6 bases and J lost 7 bases. The CDR3 consists of 15 residues.

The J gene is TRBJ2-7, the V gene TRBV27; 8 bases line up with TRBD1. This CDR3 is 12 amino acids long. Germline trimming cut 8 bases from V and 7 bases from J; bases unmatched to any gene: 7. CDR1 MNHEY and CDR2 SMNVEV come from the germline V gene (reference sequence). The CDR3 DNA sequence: TGTGCCAGCTTCGGGACAGGTTGGGAGCAGTACTTC. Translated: CASFGTGWEQYF.

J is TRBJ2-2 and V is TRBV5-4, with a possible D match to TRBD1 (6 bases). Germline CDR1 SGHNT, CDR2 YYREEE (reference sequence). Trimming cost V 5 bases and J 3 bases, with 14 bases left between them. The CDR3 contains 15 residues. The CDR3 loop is CASSTPPGDTGELFF. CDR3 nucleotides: TGTGCCAGCAGTACCCCCCCAGGGGACACCGGGGAGCTGTTTTTT.

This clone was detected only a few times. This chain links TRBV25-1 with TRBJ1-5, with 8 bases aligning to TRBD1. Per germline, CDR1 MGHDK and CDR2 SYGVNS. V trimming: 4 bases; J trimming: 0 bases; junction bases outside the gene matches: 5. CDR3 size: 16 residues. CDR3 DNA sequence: TGTGCCAGCAGTGGTCCGGGACAGGCTAGCAATCAGCCCCAGCATTTT. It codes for CASSGPGQASNQPQHF.

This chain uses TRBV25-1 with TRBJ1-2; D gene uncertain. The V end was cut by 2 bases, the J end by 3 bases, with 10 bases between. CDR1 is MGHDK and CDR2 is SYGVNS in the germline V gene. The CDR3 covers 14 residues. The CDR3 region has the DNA TGTGCCAGCAGTGAAGACTGGACTTACTATGGCTACACCTTC. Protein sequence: CASSEDWTYYGYTF.